Listed here are 27 T cell receptor beta chains from one sample, sequenced in a study of shared clonotypes between healthy human individuals. Assay used: immunoSEQ multiplex PCR; TCRdb lists only in-frame clones, some missing. The sample consists of about 1.1 million clones, 75% to 80% of them appearing once. Sequenced sample: memory CD4+ T cells from PBMCs. Subset described: CD45RA-negative fraction. The source is a man younger than 30 in good health. Some clones in this sample may be carry-over from other donors' samples.

The gene calls are TRBV2 and TRBJ2-5; D unresolved. The V gene's germline CDR1 is SNHLY and CDR2 FYNNEI. V was clipped by 9 bases and J by 5 bases, with 19 bases between them. This CDR3 has 14 residues. The CDR3 nucleotides read TGTGCCAGTGCTACTGGGCCGGTGTCCGAGACCCAGTACTTC. Amino acids: CASATGPVSETQYF.

This clone has more than one count but fewer than ten. This may arise from a read error, as a much more abundant clone is one base away. The chain is built from TRBV6-5 and TRBJ2-1; 13 nucleotides line up with TRBD2. The CDR3 length is 14 residues. V lost 6 bases, J lost 5 bases, and 1 base stayed unmatched. The germline V gene has CDR1 MNHEY and CDR2 SVGAGI. CDR3 in DNA: TGTGCCAGCAGGGGACTAGCGGGGAACAATGAGCAGTTCTTC. Protein: CASRGLAGNNEQFF.

This chain joins TRBV5-1 and TRBJ2-2; D is unclear. CDR3 length equals 13 residues. The ends were cut back, 6 bases at V and 1 base at J, with 7 bases in the middle. The germline V gene encodes CDR1 SGHRS and CDR2 YFSETQ. Written as DNA, the CDR3 is TGCGCCAGCATTGGAGAGAACACCGGGGAGCTGTTTTTT. Translated: CASIGENTGELFF.

J is TRBJ2-7 and V is TRBV7-9; TRBD2 matches at 7 bases. Germline V lookup: CDR1 SEHNR, CDR2 FQNEAQ (reference sequence). V was clipped by 5 bases and J by 5 bases; unmatched bases: 12. The CDR3 has 15 amino acids. Here the CDR3 reads CASSPLAGASNEQYF. As DNA, the CDR3 is TGTGCCAGCAGCCCCTTGGCGGGAGCTTCGAACGAGCAGTACTTC.

The chain employs TRBV27 and TRBJ1-1; D not resolved. V was pared by 0 bases and J by 0 bases, with 8 bases between. CDR3 length equals 15 residues. CDR1 and CDR2 (germline): MNHEY, SMNVEV (reference sequence). CDR3 sequence reads: CASSLSGLVNTEAFF. The CDR3 bases are TGTGCCAGCAGTTTATCGGGGTTAGTGAACACTGAAGCTTTCTTT.

The chain joins TRBV28 to TRBJ1-1; tentatively, D is TRBD1 (5 bases). From germline, CDR1 is MDHEN and CDR2 SYDVKM. The CDR3 runs to 14 residues. V lost 2 bases, J lost 7 bases, and 14 bases lay in between. The CDR3 DNA is TGTGCCAGCAGTTTACAGACAGCCTGGGGTGAAGCTTTCTTT. Translated: CASSLQTAWGEAFF.

The gene calls are TRBV28 and TRBJ2-7; D unresolved. V lost 2 bases to trimming and J lost 6 bases, with 8 bases between them. CDR1 is MDHEN and CDR2 is SYDVKM in the germline V gene. The CDR3 loop spans 12 amino acids. This chain's CDR3 is CASSLGIGEQYF. The DNA for the CDR3 is TGTGCCAGCAGTTTAGGGATTGGCGAGCAGTACTTC.

The rearrangement uses TRBV10-3 and TRBJ2-3; D is tentatively TRBD1 or TRBD2 (5 bases each). The CDR3 extends over 15 amino acids. Germline assignment: CDR1 ENHRY and CDR2 SYGVKD. The V and J ends lost 4 bases and 2 bases respectively, with 13 bases between them. CDR3 region: CAISVTGTYTDTQYF. CDR3 DNA sequence: TGTGCCATCAGTGTAACCGGGACCTACACAGATACGCAGTATTTT.

The chain has TRBV19 and TRBJ2-6; D uncertain. Trimming pared 7 bases from V and 0 bases from J, leaving 7 bases between. Germline lookup yields CDR1 LNHDA and CDR2 SQIVND (reference sequence). The CDR3 extends over 14 amino acids. CDR3 amino acids: CASKYRSGANVLTF. CDR3 nucleotide sequence: TGTGCCAGTAAATACCGCTCTGGGGCCAACGTCCTGACTTTC.

The J gene is TRBJ2-1, the V gene TRBV27; 11 nucleotides agree with TRBD2. Looked up from germline, CDR1 is MNHEY and CDR2 is SMNVEV (reference sequence). Trimming removed 6 bases from V and 4 bases from J; junction bases left unmatched: 2. The CDR3 totals 14 residues. CDR3 coding DNA: TGTGCCAGCAGGCCTAGCGGGAGGTACAATGAGCAGTTCTTC. Amino acids: CASRPSGRYNEQFF.

Regarding this clone: Other DNA variants within this sample encode the same CDR3. The chain is built from TRBV5-1 and TRBJ2-2; 7 bases match TRBD2. The CDR3 runs 15 residues. V was clipped by 0 bases and J by 5 bases; unmatched bases: 4. Germline loops: CDR1 SGHRS, CDR2 YFSETQ. CDR3 in amino acids: CASSLGGSGTGELFF. CDR3 sequence (DNA): TGCGCCAGCAGCTTGGGCGGGAGTGGAACCGGGGAGCTGTTTTTT.

This chain joins TRBV28 and TRBJ1-2, with no clear D. The CDR3 has 14 residues. Germline V gene sequence: CDR1 MDHEN, CDR2 SYDVKM. V was pared by 8 bases and J by 1 base, with 14 bases between. As DNA, the CDR3 is TGTGCCAGCGGCCGACCAGGTTTTAACTATGGCTACACCTTC. Its translation is CASGRPGFNYGYTF.

The V and J genes are TRBV7-9 and TRBJ2-1; D possibly matches TRBD1 or TRBD2 (6 bases each). Germline V gene data show CDR1 as SEHNR and CDR2 as FQNEAQ (reference sequence). This CDR3 region has 17 residues. V shed 1 base and J shed 1 base, with 14 bases lying between them. In DNA, the CDR3 is TGTGCCAGCAGCTTAGAATGGGGGGCAGTTTCCTACAATGAGCAGTTCTTC. Translation: CASSLEWGAVSYNEQFF. Based on the CDR3 plus reference TRBV7-9 and TRBJ2-1, the full variable domain is DTGVSQNPRHKITKRGQNVTFRCDPISEHNRLYWYRQTLGQGPEFLTYFQNEAQLEKSRLLSDRFSAERPKGSFSTLEIQRTEQGDSAMYLCASSLEWGAVSYNEQFFGPGTRLTVL.

V is TRBV19 and J is TRBJ1-5; a weak D match, TRBD1 (5 bases). Trimming shortened V by 2 bases and J by 6 bases, and 17 bases separated the two germline ends. Germline V gene lookup returns CDR1 LNHDA and CDR2 SQIVND (reference sequence). The CDR3 consists of 16 residues. CDR3 sequence reads: CASSIKGRVTGQPQHF. The CDR3 region has the DNA TGTGCCAGTAGTATAAAAGGCAGGGTAACGGGTCAGCCCCAGCATTTT.

The chain carries TRBV6-5 and TRBJ1-2, with D perhaps matching TRBD1 (5 bases). Germline lookup yields CDR1 MNHEY and CDR2 SVGAGI. With 6 bases removed from V and 2 bases from J, the gap between germline ends came to 13 bases. The length of the CDR3 is 14 residues. CDR3 residues: CASSIAGTNYGYTF. CDR3 in DNA: TGTGCCAGCAGCATCGCGGGGACCAACTATGGCTACACCTTC.

This clone appeared a single time. The rearrangement links TRBV4-3 to TRBJ2-3, with 12 nucleotides matching TRBD2. Germline V CDR1 and CDR2: LGHNA, YSLEER. CDR3 size: 20 residues. The V and J ends lost 4 bases and 4 bases, in that order; junction bases with no gene match: 18. CDR3 sequence reads: CASSLLPPSGREGGADTQYF. Written as DNA, the CDR3 is TGCGCCAGCAGCCTCCTTCCCCCTAGCGGGAGGGAGGGAGGGGCAGATACGCAGTATTTT.

The rearrangement uses TRBV2 and TRBJ2-3; weak D call: TRBD1 (5 bases). The germline CDR1 and CDR2 sequences are SNHLY and FYNNEI. V shed 7 bases and J shed 3 bases, with 17 bases lying between them. This CDR3 comprises 15 residues. CDR3 residues: CASIQGKGPTDTQYF. In DNA form, the CDR3 reads TGTGCCAGCATTCAAGGGAAGGGGCCTACAGATACGCAGTATTTT.

The chain employs TRBV4-1 and TRBJ2-1, with 8 bases lining up with TRBD1. J lost 1 base, V lost 7 bases, and 12 bases had no gene match. Per the germline V gene, CDR1 is MGHRA and CDR2 is YSYEKL. This CDR3 is built from 17 residues. The CDR3 spells CASTSGQGAGSYNEQFF. The CDR3 bases are TGCGCCAGCACCTCGGGGCAGGGGGCTGGATCCTACAATGAGCAGTTCTTC.

CDR3 in DNA: TGTGCCAGCAGTGTTTCTAGCGGGAGGGCCTACGAGCAGTACTTC. Its protein product is CASSVSSGRAYEQYF. This chain uses TRBV2 with TRBJ2-7, with TRBD2 matching 12 bases. V shed 4 bases and J 2 bases; nucleotides not matched to a gene: 3. Germline V lookup: CDR1 SNHLY, CDR2 FYNNEI. The length of the CDR3 is 15 residues.

V and J are TRBV18 and TRBJ2-1, with 7 bases lining up with TRBD1. The germline gives CDR1 KGHSH, CDR2 LQKENI. This CDR3 region has 16 residues. The V segment lost 1 base and the J segment 9 bases; nucleotides outside the gene matches: 12. CDR3: CASSPRQGDGLGEQFF. CDR3 DNA: TGTGCCAGCTCACCACGGCAGGGGGACGGTCTCGGTGAGCAGTTCTTC.

The gene calls are TRBV28 and TRBJ1-5, with D possibly TRBD1 on 5 matching bases. Germline V gene lookup returns CDR1 MDHEN and CDR2 SYDVKM. The CDR3 has 14 amino acids. With 6 bases removed from V and 10 bases from J, the gap between germline ends came to 19 bases. The CDR3 loop reads CASRPPSGRGPQHF. The CDR3, as DNA: TGTGCCAGCAGGCCCCCCTCGGGGCGGGGTCCCCAGCATTTT.

This rearrangement joins TRBV10-2 to TRBJ2-3; D possibly corresponds to TRBD1 (6 bases). The CDR3 spans 17 residues. Germline V CDR1 and CDR2: WSHSY, SAAADI. With 8 bases removed from V and 0 bases from J, the gap between germline ends came to 21 bases. The chain's CDR3 is CASQHLGQPSSTDTQYF. As DNA, the CDR3 is TGCGCCAGCCAACACCTCGGACAGCCTTCTAGCACAGATACGCAGTATTTT.

This clone was counted between two and nine times. V and J are TRBV7-6 and TRBJ1-1, with D possibly matching TRBD1 (5 bases). V was clipped by 2 bases and J by 4 bases, with 11 bases between them. Germline V gives CDR1 SGHVS, CDR2 FNYEAQ. CDR3 length: 14 amino acids. The chain's CDR3 is CASSLQRGGTEAFF. CDR3 in DNA: TGTGCCAGCAGCTTACAGCGGGGGGGCACTGAAGCTTTCTTT.

The CDR3 sequence: CASSEASRGNQPQHF. CDR3 bases: TGTGCCAGCAGTGAAGCAAGCAGGGGCAATCAGCCCCAGCATTTT. V is TRBV6-1 and J is TRBJ1-5; TRBD1 is a possible D gene (5 bases). The germline CDR1 and CDR2 sequences are MNHNS and SASEGT. This CDR3 comprises 15 residues. V was clipped by 0 bases and J by 2 bases, with 8 bases between them.

The chain uses TRBV5-7 and TRBJ2-2; weak D call: TRBD2 (5 bases). TRBV5-7 is known as an ORF, though its function is uncertain. The CDR3 extends over 13 amino acids. The V end was cut by 4 bases, the J end by 11 bases, with 15 bases between. In nucleotides, the CDR3 is TGTGCCAGCAGCCGGACTGGCTCAGGAGAGCTGTTTTTT. Residues: CASSRTGSGELFF.

The chain combines TRBV5-1 with TRBJ2-5, with 10 nucleotides matching TRBD2. V lost 4 bases to trimming and J lost 4 bases; unmatched junction nucleotides: 13. Germline V gives CDR1 SGHRS, CDR2 YFSETQ. CDR3 size: 17 residues. This CDR3 reads CASSPGLASNWRETQYF. The CDR3 region has the DNA TGCGCCAGCAGCCCGGGACTAGCGAGCAATTGGCGAGAGACCCAGTACTTC.

In DNA form, the CDR3 reads TGTGCCAGCAGCTTAGTTTGGACTATAGACGAGCAGTACTTC. Translating it yields CASSLVWTIDEQYF. The V gene is TRBV7-2, the J gene TRBJ2-7; tentative D call: TRBD2 (6 bases). V lost 1 base and J 5 bases, leaving 12 bases between the germline ends. This CDR3 is built from 14 residues. In germline, CDR1 is SGHTA, CDR2 FQGNSA.